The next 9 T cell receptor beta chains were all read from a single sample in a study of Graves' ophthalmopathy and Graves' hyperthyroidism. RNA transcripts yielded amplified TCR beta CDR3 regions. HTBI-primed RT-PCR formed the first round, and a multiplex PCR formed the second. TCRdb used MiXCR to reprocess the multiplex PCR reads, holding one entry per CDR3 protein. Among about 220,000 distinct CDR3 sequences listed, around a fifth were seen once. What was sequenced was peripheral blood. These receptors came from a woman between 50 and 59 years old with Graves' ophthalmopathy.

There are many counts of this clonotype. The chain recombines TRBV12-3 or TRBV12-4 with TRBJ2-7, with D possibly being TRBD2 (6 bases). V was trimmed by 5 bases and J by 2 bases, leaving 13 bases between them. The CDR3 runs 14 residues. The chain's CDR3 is CASSPGTGPYEQYF. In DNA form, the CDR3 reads TGTGCCAGCAGTCCCGGGACTGGCCCCTACGAGCAGTACTTC.

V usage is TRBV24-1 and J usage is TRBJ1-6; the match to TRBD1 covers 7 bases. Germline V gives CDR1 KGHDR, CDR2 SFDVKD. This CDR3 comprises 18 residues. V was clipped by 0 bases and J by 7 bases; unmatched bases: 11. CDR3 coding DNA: TGTGCCACCAGTGATTTGCAGGGCGGACAGGAAAGGAATTCACCCCTCCACTTT. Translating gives CATSDLQGGQERNSPLHF.

CDR3 bases: TGTGCCAGCAGCTCGTTTCAGGGGTATAGCAATCAGCCCCAGCATTTT. Its protein is CASSSFQGYSNQPQHF. This chain uses TRBV11-2 with TRBJ1-5; a weak D match, TRBD1 (6 bases). In germline, CDR1 is SGHAT, CDR2 FQNNGV. Trimming shortened V by 4 bases and J by 0 bases, and 13 bases separated the two germline ends. This CDR3 is 16 amino acids long.

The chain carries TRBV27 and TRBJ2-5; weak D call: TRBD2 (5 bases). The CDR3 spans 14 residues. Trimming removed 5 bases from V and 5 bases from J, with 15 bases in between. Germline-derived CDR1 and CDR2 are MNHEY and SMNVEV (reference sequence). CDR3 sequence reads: CASSPQRAGETQYF. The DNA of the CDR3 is TGTGCCAGCAGTCCACAGAGGGCCGGGGAGACCCAGTACTTC.

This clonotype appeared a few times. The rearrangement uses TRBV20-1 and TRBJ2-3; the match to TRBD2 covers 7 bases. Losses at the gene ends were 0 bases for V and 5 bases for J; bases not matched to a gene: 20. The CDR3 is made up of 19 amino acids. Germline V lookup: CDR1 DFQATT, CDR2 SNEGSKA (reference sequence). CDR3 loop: CSARDPSGTGGRDLDTQYF. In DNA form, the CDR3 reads TGCAGTGCTAGAGATCCGTCCGGGACGGGAGGCCGGGATTTAGATACGCAGTATTTT.

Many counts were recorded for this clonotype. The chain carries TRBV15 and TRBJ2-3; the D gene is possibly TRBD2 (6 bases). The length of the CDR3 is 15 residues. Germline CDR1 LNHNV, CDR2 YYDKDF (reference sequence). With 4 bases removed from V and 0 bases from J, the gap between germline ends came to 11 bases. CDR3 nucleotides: TGTGCCACCAGCAAAGGGACTTCTAGCACAGATACGCAGTATTTT. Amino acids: CATSKGTSSTDTQYF.

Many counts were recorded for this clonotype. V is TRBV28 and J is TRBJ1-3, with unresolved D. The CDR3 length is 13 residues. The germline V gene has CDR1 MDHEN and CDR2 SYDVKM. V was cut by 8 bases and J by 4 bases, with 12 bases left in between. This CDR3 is CASHISEGNTIYF. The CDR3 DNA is TGTGCCAGCCACATATCTGAAGGAAACACCATATATTTT.

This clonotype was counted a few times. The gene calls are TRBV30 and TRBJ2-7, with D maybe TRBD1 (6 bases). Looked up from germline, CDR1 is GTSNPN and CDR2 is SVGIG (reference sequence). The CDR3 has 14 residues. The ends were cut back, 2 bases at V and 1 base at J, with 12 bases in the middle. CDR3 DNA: TGTGCCTGGAGTTGGGAAGGGGGATCCTACGAGCAGTACTTC. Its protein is CAWSWEGGSYEQYF.

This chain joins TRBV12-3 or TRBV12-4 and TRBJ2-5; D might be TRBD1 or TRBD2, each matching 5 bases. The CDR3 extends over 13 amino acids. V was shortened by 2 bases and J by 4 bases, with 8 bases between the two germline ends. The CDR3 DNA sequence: TGTGCCAGCAGTTTATCCGGGGCAGAGACCCAGTACTTC. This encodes CASSLSGAETQYF.